Listed below are T cell receptor beta chains from one sample, sequenced in a study of blood T cell repertoires in COVID-19. This table comes from immunoSEQ multiplex PCR, and its TCRdb copy is limited to in-frame clones, with some not included. The table includes around 130,000 clones, 77% detected once. Sequencing was performed on peripheral blood. Every receptor here comes from a man older than 75 with acute or convalescent COVID-19. The CDR3 runs from the conserved cysteine through the conserved F or W.

TRBV19,CASSPSGLSTDTQYF
TRBV5-1,CASSRLQAGVETQYF
TRBV28,CASRLQGSTEAFF
TRBV19,CASSISGAAGYDEQFF
TRBV4-1,CASSQDRVGTQYF
TRBV24-1,CATSDRRQHVGAGELFF
TRBV15,CATSSRRRIEAFF
TRBV28,CASRKQGNTEAFF
TRBV4-1,CASSDGTVVTGELFF
TRBV5-1,CASSFWAGKVETQYF
TRBV7-2,CASSLGGPHSYEQYF
TRBV5-1,CASSNGQGASYGYTF
TRBV7-9,CASSLRDPHEKLFF
TRBV5-1,CASSLSGGRGETQYF
TRBV15,CATRDSFNEKLFF
TRBV6-5,CASNPSGGAHNEQFF
TRBV7-2,CASSLVRDTAYEQYF
TRBV7-9,CASQEGAGNTIYF
TRBV5-1,CASSLAFDSTYNEQFF
TRBV6-5,CASMAGGDLGEKLFF
TRBV27,CASGKGAGYGYTF
TRBV12-3/TRBV12-4,CASRTTGADTQYF
TRBV6-5,CATRLAGVPGELFF
TRBV7-8,CASSLGGAGEAKYEQYF
TRBV4-2,CASSKGTGGNYGYTF
TRBV18,CASSPYGQIDYEQYF
TRBV7-8,CASSLRWGGVMDNSYNSPLHF
TRBV27,CASSSLKQGMYNSPLHF
TRBV19,CASSRTANTEAFF
TRBV5-1,CASSLGFQGRPGELFF
TRBV2,CASRTGPYYNEQFF
TRBV5-1,CASSPSSGGVQFF
TRBV20-1,CSASIRRGARRETQYF
TRBV19,CASSMTGWSEAFF
TRBV30,CAWSITSGGSSYEQYF
TRBV28,CASSLPRGMGTDGYTF
TRBV5-1,CASSLTLSEGGAFF
TRBV24-1,CATSDQGQVGDEQFF
TRBV6-2/TRBV6-3,CASSYSRHIDEQFF
TRBV7-9,CASSLEGGRQGSEAFF
TRBV3-1/TRBV3-2,CASSHGLDKQYF
TRBV11-2,CASSSGLGETQYF
TRBV30,CAWSTQGLQPQHF
TRBV3-1/TRBV3-2,CASSQDTVLAGYDYGYTF
TRBV18,CASSPGSGEPYEQYF